These T cell receptor beta chains were read from a single sample in a study of cytomegalovirus exposure and HLA in healthy donors. Clones were sequenced by immunoSEQ multiplex PCR, and TCRdb holds only the in-frame ones, with some missing. The repertoire holds under 150,000 clones, with over 70% as singletons. Material for sequencing was PBMCs. These receptors originate from a young woman in good health and CMV-seronegative. Both conserved end residues are part of each CDR3. Fields, in order: J gene, clone size, D gene, V gene, CDR3 protein, CDR3 DNA. A D gene is named only where the DNA matches it firmly. Rows give clone size only sometimes, using once, few, many, or a class for an expanded clone.

j_call: TRBJ2-2
clone_size: NA
d_call: NA
v_call: TRBV5-1
cdr3_aa: CASSGPGTGELFF
cdr3_nt: TGCGCCAGCAGCGGACCGGGGACCGGGGAGCTGTTTTTT

j_call: TRBJ1-1
clone_size: NA
d_call: NA
v_call: TRBV5-6
cdr3_aa: CASSLAVYTRRTEAFF
cdr3_nt: TGTGCCAGCAGCTTGGCCGTATACACACGGAGGACTGAAGCTTTCTTT

j_call: TRBJ2-1
clone_size: NA
d_call: TRBD2
v_call: TRBV19
cdr3_aa: CASSRLAGERSEQFF
cdr3_nt: TGTGCCAGTAGCAGACTAGCGGGAGAACGGAGTGAGCAGTTCTTC

j_call: TRBJ1-2
clone_size: few
d_call: NA
v_call: TRBV5-1
cdr3_aa: CASSSTWSAGGYTF
cdr3_nt: TGCGCCAGCAGCTCCACCTGGTCGGCAGGTGGCTACACCTTC

j_call: TRBJ2-7
clone_size: once
d_call: TRBD2
v_call: TRBV5-6
cdr3_aa: CASSGGTSGRNEQYF
cdr3_nt: TGTGCCAGCAGCGGCGGGACTAGCGGGAGGAATGAGCAGTACTTC

j_call: TRBJ1-4
clone_size: NA
d_call: NA
v_call: TRBV6-1
cdr3_aa: CASSEALGEFNEKLFF
cdr3_nt: TGTGCCAGCAGTGAAGCGCTCGGGGAGTTTAATGAAAAACTGTTTTTT

j_call: TRBJ2-3
clone_size: NA
d_call: NA
v_call: TRBV9
cdr3_aa: CASSPPRADTQYF
cdr3_nt: TGTGCCAGCAGCCCTCCGAGGGCAGATACGCAGTATTTT

j_call: TRBJ1-2
clone_size: NA
d_call: TRBD1
v_call: TRBV27
cdr3_aa: CASSYLGTVGANYGYTF
cdr3_nt: TGTGCCAGCAGTTACCTAGGGACAGTGGGAGCTAACTATGGCTACACCTTC

j_call: TRBJ2-1
clone_size: NA
d_call: TRBD2
v_call: TRBV5-4
cdr3_aa: CASSLGGAVEVEQFF
cdr3_nt: TGTGCCAGCAGCCTCGGGGGGGCGGTGGAGGTTGAGCAGTTCTTC

j_call: TRBJ2-7
clone_size: NA
d_call: TRBD1
v_call: TRBV27
cdr3_aa: CASRGGTGPNEQYF
cdr3_nt: TGTGCCAGCAGGGGTGGGACAGGGCCCAACGAGCAGTACTTC

j_call: TRBJ1-1
clone_size: NA
d_call: TRBD1
v_call: TRBV10-3
cdr3_aa: CAISATGTENTEAFF
cdr3_nt: TGTGCCATCAGTGCGACCGGGACAGAGAACACTGAAGCTTTCTTT

j_call: TRBJ1-5
clone_size: NA
d_call: NA
v_call: TRBV6-1
cdr3_aa: CASSDQGYSNQPQHF
cdr3_nt: TGTGCCAGCAGTGACCAGGGTTATAGCAATCAGCCCCAGCATTTT

j_call: TRBJ1-5
clone_size: NA
d_call: NA
v_call: TRBV29-1
cdr3_aa: CSVEEGGTPQHF
cdr3_nt: TGCAGCGTTGAAGAGGGGGGGACCCCCCAGCATTTT

j_call: TRBJ1-1
clone_size: few
d_call: NA
v_call: TRBV19
cdr3_aa: CASNLPGRGRTEAFF
cdr3_nt: TGTGCCAGTAATCTCCCCGGCCGGGGGAGAACTGAAGCTTTCTTT

j_call: TRBJ2-7
clone_size: NA
d_call: NA
v_call: TRBV5-4
cdr3_aa: CASSSPQGVGEQYF
cdr3_nt: TGTGCCAGCAGCTCTCCACAGGGTGTGGGCGAGCAGTACTTC

j_call: TRBJ1-4
clone_size: NA
d_call: NA
v_call: TRBV19
cdr3_aa: CASSIVAGTNEKLFF
cdr3_nt: TGTGCCAGTAGTATAGTAGCAGGGACTAATGAAAAACTGTTTTTT

j_call: TRBJ1-2
clone_size: NA
d_call: TRBD1
v_call: TRBV6-4
cdr3_aa: CASSETGNYGYTF
cdr3_nt: TGTGCCAGCAGTGAGACAGGGAACTATGGCTACACCTTC

j_call: TRBJ1-5
clone_size: NA
d_call: NA
v_call: TRBV2
cdr3_aa: CASSEDSRDQPQHF
cdr3_nt: TGTGCCAGCAGTGAGGACAGCCGAGATCAGCCCCAGCATTTT

j_call: TRBJ2-6
clone_size: NA
d_call: NA
v_call: TRBV19
cdr3_aa: CASTMRRGLNAGANVLTF
cdr3_nt: TGTGCCAGTACGATGCGAAGGGGTTTGAACGCTGGGGCCAACGTCCTGACTTTC

j_call: TRBJ2-7
clone_size: NA
d_call: TRBD2
v_call: TRBV5-4
cdr3_aa: CASSLTGAGYEQYF
cdr3_nt: TGTGCCAGCAGCTTGACGGGAGCGGGGTACGAGCAGTACTTC

j_call: TRBJ1-3
clone_size: NA
d_call: NA
v_call: TRBV5-6
cdr3_aa: CASSRYSDTGNFGNTIYF
cdr3_nt: TGTGCCAGCAGCCGATATTCCGATACAGGGAACTTTGGAAACACCATATATTTT

j_call: TRBJ1-5
clone_size: NA
d_call: TRBD1
v_call: TRBV6-1
cdr3_aa: CASSEGAGTARNQPQHF
cdr3_nt: TGTGCCAGCAGTGAAGGGGCTGGGACAGCTCGCAATCAGCCCCAGCATTTT

j_call: TRBJ1-5
clone_size: NA
d_call: NA
v_call: TRBV2
cdr3_aa: CASSEKVTGNQPQHF
cdr3_nt: TGTGCCAGCAGTGAAAAGGTGACTGGCAATCAGCCCCAGCATTTT

j_call: TRBJ1-1
clone_size: NA
d_call: NA
v_call: TRBV5-1
cdr3_aa: CASRTGGAEAFF
cdr3_nt: TGCGCCAGCAGGACGGGGGGGGCTGAAGCTTTCTTT

j_call: TRBJ1-2
clone_size: NA
d_call: NA
v_call: TRBV5-6
cdr3_aa: CASSLGGDYGYTF
cdr3_nt: TGTGCCAGCAGCTTGGGGGGGGACTATGGCTACACCTTC

j_call: TRBJ2-1
clone_size: NA
d_call: TRBD2
v_call: TRBV10-3
cdr3_aa: CAISEVAGYNEQFF
cdr3_nt: TGTGCCATCAGTGAAGTAGCGGGCTACAATGAGCAGTTCTTC

j_call: TRBJ1-1
clone_size: NA
d_call: TRBD1
v_call: TRBV25-1
cdr3_aa: CASSGTQGGWGEAFF
cdr3_nt: TGTGCCAGCAGTGGGACACAGGGGGGTTGGGGTGAAGCTTTCTTT

j_call: TRBJ2-3
clone_size: NA
d_call: NA
v_call: TRBV5-1
cdr3_aa: CASRDFQRTDTQYF
cdr3_nt: TGCGCCAGCAGGGACTTCCAACGCACAGATACGCAGTATTTT

j_call: TRBJ1-1
clone_size: once
d_call: TRBD1
v_call: TRBV6-1
cdr3_aa: CASDRGKLGTEAFF
cdr3_nt: TGTGCCAGCGACAGGGGGAAGCTCGGAACTGAAGCTTTCTTT

j_call: TRBJ2-7
clone_size: once
d_call: TRBD1
v_call: TRBV5-1
cdr3_aa: CASSLQQGDEQYF
cdr3_nt: TGCGCCAGCAGCCTTCAACAGGGGGACGAGCAGTACTTC

j_call: TRBJ1-1
clone_size: few
d_call: NA
v_call: TRBV4-1
cdr3_aa: CASSQDLVGGEAFF
cdr3_nt: TGCGCCAGCAGCCAAGATCTAGTTGGAGGAGAAGCTTTCTTT

j_call: TRBJ2-7
clone_size: NA
d_call: TRBD2
v_call: TRBV7-9
cdr3_aa: CASSLGTTGYEQYF
cdr3_nt: TGTGCCAGCAGCTTGGGGACTACTGGCTACGAGCAGTACTTC

j_call: TRBJ1-2
clone_size: NA
d_call: TRBD1
v_call: TRBV7-9
cdr3_aa: CASSPGTAYGYTF
cdr3_nt: TGTGCCAGCAGTCCTGGGACAGCCTATGGCTACACCTTC

j_call: TRBJ2-2
clone_size: once
d_call: NA
v_call: TRBV7-9
cdr3_aa: CASSLTGSGELFF
cdr3_nt: TGTGCCAGCAGCCTTACAGGGTCCGGGGAGCTGTTTTTT

j_call: TRBJ1-4
clone_size: NA
d_call: NA
v_call: TRBV11-1
cdr3_aa: CASSQDLATNEKLFF
cdr3_nt: TGTGCCAGCAGCCAGGATTTGGCAACTAATGAAAAACTGTTTTTT

j_call: TRBJ2-1
clone_size: NA
d_call: NA
v_call: TRBV6-6
cdr3_aa: CASSPLANEQFF
cdr3_nt: TGTGCCAGCAGCCCCCTAGCCAATGAGCAGTTCTTC

j_call: TRBJ1-2
clone_size: NA
d_call: NA
v_call: TRBV28
cdr3_aa: CASSSGVAGYTF
cdr3_nt: TGTGCCAGCAGTTCAGGGGTTGCTGGCTACACCTTC

j_call: TRBJ2-7
clone_size: once
d_call: TRBD2
v_call: TRBV7-2
cdr3_aa: CASSPPGLAGVREQYF
cdr3_nt: TGTGCCAGCAGCCCCCCGGGACTAGCGGGAGTACGGGAGCAGTACTTC

j_call: TRBJ1-2
clone_size: NA
d_call: TRBD1
v_call: TRBV6-5
cdr3_aa: CASRADPGQSYGYTF
cdr3_nt: TGTGCCAGCAGAGCCGACCCGGGACAGAGCTATGGCTACACCTTC

j_call: TRBJ1-5
clone_size: NA
d_call: NA
v_call: TRBV15
cdr3_aa: CATSREGHQPQHF
cdr3_nt: TGTGCCACCAGCAGGGAGGGGCATCAGCCCCAGCATTTT

j_call: TRBJ2-7
clone_size: NA
d_call: NA
v_call: TRBV30
cdr3_aa: CAWRSRLENYEQYF
cdr3_nt: TGTGCCTGGAGGTCGCGACTGGAGAACTACGAGCAGTACTTC

j_call: TRBJ2-7
clone_size: NA
d_call: TRBD2
v_call: TRBV2
cdr3_aa: CATLGLARTYEQYF
cdr3_nt: TGTGCCACCTTAGGACTAGCGAGGACCTACGAGCAGTACTTC

j_call: TRBJ1-2
clone_size: once
d_call: NA
v_call: TRBV30
cdr3_aa: CAWSVRRRGNYGYTF
cdr3_nt: TGTGCCTGGAGCGTTCGCAGGCGGGGTAACTATGGCTACACCTTC

j_call: TRBJ2-7
clone_size: few
d_call: TRBD2
v_call: TRBV28
cdr3_aa: CASNLSGRGFEQYF
cdr3_nt: TGTGCCAGCAACCTGAGCGGGAGAGGCTTCGAGCAGTACTTC

j_call: TRBJ2-7
clone_size: NA
d_call: NA
v_call: TRBV19
cdr3_aa: CASSITGMVSEQYF
cdr3_nt: TGTGCCAGTAGTATAACCGGGATGGTAAGCGAGCAGTACTTC

j_call: TRBJ2-1
clone_size: NA
d_call: TRBD2
v_call: TRBV11-3
cdr3_aa: CASSAPGLAGYNEQFF
cdr3_nt: TGTGCCAGCAGCGCCCCGGGACTAGCGGGCTACAATGAGCAGTTCTTC

j_call: TRBJ1-4
clone_size: NA
d_call: NA
v_call: TRBV7-6
cdr3_aa: CASSLNQGAEKLFF
cdr3_nt: TGTGCCAGCAGCTTAAACCAGGGCGCTGAAAAACTGTTTTTT

j_call: TRBJ1-2
clone_size: NA
d_call: NA
v_call: TRBV5-6
cdr3_aa: CASSLGQVSPGGYTF
cdr3_nt: TGTGCCAGCAGCTTGGGTCAGGTCTCCCCCGGTGGCTACACCTTC

j_call: TRBJ2-1
clone_size: NA
d_call: NA
v_call: TRBV19
cdr3_aa: CASSTRPREQFF
cdr3_nt: TGTGCCAGTAGTACCCGCCCCCGGGAGCAGTTCTTC

j_call: TRBJ2-5
clone_size: NA
d_call: TRBD1
v_call: TRBV5-4
cdr3_aa: CASSLVDRTGRETQYF
cdr3_nt: TGTGCCAGCAGCTTAGTTGATAGGACAGGGCGGGAGACCCAGTACTTC

j_call: TRBJ2-5
clone_size: NA
d_call: NA
v_call: TRBV6-5
cdr3_aa: CASRNRQFQETQYF
cdr3_nt: TGTGCCAGCCGGAACCGACAGTTCCAAGAGACCCAGTACTTC

j_call: TRBJ2-6
clone_size: NA
d_call: NA
v_call: TRBV27
cdr3_aa: CASSLTSSGANVLTF
cdr3_nt: TGTGCCAGCAGTTTAACCAGCTCTGGGGCCAACGTCCTGACTTTC

j_call: TRBJ2-7
clone_size: NA
d_call: TRBD1
v_call: TRBV5-1
cdr3_aa: CASSFREYRGPSPAANSYEQYF
cdr3_nt: TGCGCCAGCAGCTTCCGGGAATACAGGGGGCCGAGTCCAGCGGCAAACTCCTACGAGCAGTACTTC

j_call: TRBJ2-7
clone_size: NA
d_call: TRBD2
v_call: TRBV5-1
cdr3_aa: CASSFSVPGLAVSEQYF
cdr3_nt: TGCGCCAGCAGCTTCTCGGTACCGGGACTAGCGGTAAGCGAGCAGTACTTC

j_call: TRBJ2-7
clone_size: NA
d_call: NA
v_call: TRBV2
cdr3_aa: CASSAQRVGVYEQYF
cdr3_nt: TGTGCCAGCAGTGCGCAGCGGGTTGGGGTCTACGAGCAGTACTTC

j_call: TRBJ2-1
clone_size: NA
d_call: TRBD2
v_call: TRBV7-9
cdr3_aa: CASRIAGVNEQFF
cdr3_nt: TGTGCCAGCAGAATAGCGGGAGTTAATGAGCAGTTCTTC

j_call: TRBJ1-1
clone_size: NA
d_call: NA
v_call: TRBV10-3
cdr3_aa: CAISDRVSTEAFF
cdr3_nt: TGTGCCATCAGTGACAGGGTAAGCACTGAAGCTTTCTTT

j_call: TRBJ2-6
clone_size: once
d_call: NA
v_call: TRBV7-6
cdr3_aa: CASSLDRGSYPGANVLTF
cdr3_nt: TGTGCCAGCAGCTTAGATCGCGGGTCTTACCCTGGGGCCAACGTCCTGACTTTC

j_call: TRBJ2-3
clone_size: NA
d_call: TRBD2
v_call: TRBV4-1
cdr3_aa: CASSQGPVLGLGADTQYF
cdr3_nt: TGCGCCAGCAGCCAGGGCCCCGTCTTAGGACTAGGAGCCGATACGCAGTATTTT